This T cell receptor (beta chain) stems from a study of blood T cell repertoires in COVID-19 (dated by TCRdb to about 2020). Regarding the research as a whole: For ImmuneRACE Cohort 3, a participant was defined as recovered based on two consecutive negative NP/OP PCR tests, clearance by a healthcare professional, or resolution of symptoms. The prospective study material was composed of cDNA or gDNA derived from T cells, B-cell-depleted T cells, or PBMCs. Where available, HLA class I and class II types were obtained from metadata supplied by the sample provider rather than from assay-based typing. The samples were drawn from the first 160 participants of the ongoing ImmuneRACE study and from more than 1,000 subjects provided by 6 global collaborators. The sample metadata nearly always contained a de-identified subject ID, COVID-19 status, age in years and sex. A freely available public database, intended as a resource for researchers studying the immune response to SARS-CoV-2, is where the repertoires were released. Collaborator samples came from the United States, Italy and Spain and covered acute and convalescent phases of COVID-19. Subjects who had been exposed to COVID-19, were actively infected with it, or had recovered from it provided the deeply sampled blood TCRbeta repertoires that made up the dataset. General conclusions and limits of the study: How much clinical and demographic metadata was included differed by source and by participant, and the metadata was provided uncurated.

This clone is a singleton in its sample. The target of this receptor is not known. Nothing much larger sits one base from this clone, and base qualities are not available. Participants in the prospective study were enrolled through a virtual design, were aged roughly 18 to 100 years, and lived in roughly 24 United States geographic areas. Cohort assignment in the prospective study relied on participant-reported clinical history from a screening survey and a study questionnaire. In the prospective study, whole blood, serum and a nasopharyngeal or oropharyngeal swab were collected from each participant by mobile phlebotomists. Prospective study participants could optionally give additional blood draws and questionnaires over an approximately two-month period. Prospective study blood samples were shipped either frozen or at room temperature before DNA extraction. Including the terminal cysteine and phenylalanine, the CDR3 comprises 14 residues. CDR3 DNA is the only sequence kept; it has 42 bases, read in frame from the first base. A distance of 16 bases separates the germline ends of V and J, which lose 5 bases and 5 bases respectively. Taken from the germline V gene, the CDR1 and CDR2 loops are MGHRA and YSYEKL.

The immunoSEQ Assay, a bias-controlled multiplex PCR, was used to amplify TCRbeta CDR3 regions from genomic DNA. The original methods were these. The number of nucleated cells in each sample was estimated by amplification of reference gene primers within the assay. Sequence reads were collapsed and filtered to measure the absolute abundance of every unique TCRbeta CDR3 rearrangement. Productive Simpson clonality was computed per sample as the square root of Simpson's diversity index over productive rearrangements. What TCRdb holds here is the immuneACCESS table cut down to in-frame rearrangements. Part of the clones is not present; checked against another copy, under half of the missing clones reflect an unresolved V gene, and the others are unexplained. The V and J calls and clone size come from that table; D and trimming were worked out from the DNA. For this sample the table gives fewer than 250,000 clones, of which around 87% were detected only once. The ten most abundant clones make up 7% to 8.5% of the sample.

The source is a man in his thirties or forties in a cohort exposed to, infected with or recovered from COVID-19 (not recorded which). Recombination joined TRBV4-1 with TRBJ2-7, with a weak D call of TRBD2 (6 bases match). Sequences were obtained from PBMCs or T cells enriched from blood (not recorded which). The DNA is as follows: TGCGCCAGCAGCGCAACCGGGACTTCCGACGAGCAGTACTTC. Translated, it gives CASSATGTSDEQYF.